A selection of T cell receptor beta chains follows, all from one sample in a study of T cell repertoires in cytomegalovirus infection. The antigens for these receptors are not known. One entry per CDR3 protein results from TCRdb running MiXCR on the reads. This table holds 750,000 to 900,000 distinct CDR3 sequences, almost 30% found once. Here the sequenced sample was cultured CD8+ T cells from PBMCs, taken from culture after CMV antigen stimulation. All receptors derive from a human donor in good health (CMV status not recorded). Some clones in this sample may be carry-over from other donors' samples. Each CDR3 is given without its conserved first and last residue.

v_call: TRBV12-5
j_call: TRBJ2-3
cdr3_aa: ASGLYGATGVDTQY

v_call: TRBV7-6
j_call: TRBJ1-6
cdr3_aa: ASSSREGGTNPFPLH

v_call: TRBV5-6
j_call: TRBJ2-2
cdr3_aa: ASSSGTHGELF

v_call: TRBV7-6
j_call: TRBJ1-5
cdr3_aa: ASSRQGWEPQH

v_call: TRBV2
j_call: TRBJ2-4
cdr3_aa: ASSAEGNIQY

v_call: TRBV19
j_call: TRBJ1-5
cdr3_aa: ASCDRVSNQPQH

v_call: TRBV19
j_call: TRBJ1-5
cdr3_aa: ASSTSRQNSNQPQH

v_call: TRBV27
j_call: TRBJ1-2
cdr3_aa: ASSSREGAAGDYT

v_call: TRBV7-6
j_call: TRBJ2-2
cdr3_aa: ASLGPVNTGELF

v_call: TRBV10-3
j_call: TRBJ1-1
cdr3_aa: AISESTPDMNTEAF